The T cell receptor (beta chain) under discussion was sequenced for a study of blood T cells in healthy people across ages. The CDR3 length is 16 residues. V shed 5 bases and J shed 0 bases, with 13 bases lying between them. Germline lookup yields CDR1 SGHTA and CDR2 FQGNSA. Next came a second PCR, run for roughly 6 to 11 cycles, which used a sample-barcoded 5' primer along with a J-beta primer mix. A tag from a template-switch adaptor with 12 random nucleotides marked each cDNA molecule. TCRdb reprocessed the 5' RACE reads via MiXCR and lists one record per CDR3 protein. The profile shows nearly 800,000 distinct CDR3 sequences, 25% of them singletons. The same data also contributed to another study, on T cells of mothers and their children. That work states: Donors were a few healthy Caucasian mothers and their six children. RNA extracted was entirely used for cDNA synthesis, about 1.6 ug per 15 ul.

Sequencing was performed on blood. The V gene is TRBV7-2, the J gene TRBJ2-2; D is possibly TRBD2 (6 bases). This receptor was identified in a boy aged 5-17 years in good health. As DNA, the CDR3 is TGTGCCAGCAGCATACAAGCTAGCGCGAACACCGGGGAGCTGTTTTTT. Translation gives CASSIQASANTGELFF.